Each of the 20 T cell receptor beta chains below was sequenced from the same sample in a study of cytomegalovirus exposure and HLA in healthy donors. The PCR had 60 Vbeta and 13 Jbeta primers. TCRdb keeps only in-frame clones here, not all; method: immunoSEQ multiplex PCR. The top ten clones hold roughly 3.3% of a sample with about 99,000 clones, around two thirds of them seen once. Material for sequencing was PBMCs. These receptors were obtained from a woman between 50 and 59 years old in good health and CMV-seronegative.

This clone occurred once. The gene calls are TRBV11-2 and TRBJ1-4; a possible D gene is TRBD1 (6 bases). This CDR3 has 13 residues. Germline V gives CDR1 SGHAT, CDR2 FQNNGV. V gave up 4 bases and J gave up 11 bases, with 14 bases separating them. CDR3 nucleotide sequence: TGTGCCAGCAGCTCACCGGTACAGGGTAAACTGTTTTTT. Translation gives CASSSPVQGKLFF. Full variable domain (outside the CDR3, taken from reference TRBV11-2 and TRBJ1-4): EAGVAQSPRYKIIEKRQSVAFWCNPISGHATLYWYQQILGQGPKLLIQFQNNGVVDDSQLPKDRFSAERLKGVDSTLKIQPAKLEDSAVYLCASSSPVQGKLFFGSGTQLSVL.

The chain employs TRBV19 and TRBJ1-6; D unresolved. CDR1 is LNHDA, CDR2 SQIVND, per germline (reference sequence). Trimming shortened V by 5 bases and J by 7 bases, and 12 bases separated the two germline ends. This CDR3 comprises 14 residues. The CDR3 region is CASSPRTGNSPLHF. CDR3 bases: TGTGCCAGTAGTCCTCGGACTGGGAATTCACCCCTCCACTTT.

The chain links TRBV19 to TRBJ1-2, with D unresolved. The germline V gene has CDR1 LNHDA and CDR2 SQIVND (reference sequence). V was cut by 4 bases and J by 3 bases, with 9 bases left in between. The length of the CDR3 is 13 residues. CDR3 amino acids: CASSKVGDYGYTF. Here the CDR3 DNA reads TGTGCCAGTAGTAAAGTGGGAGACTATGGCTACACCTTC.

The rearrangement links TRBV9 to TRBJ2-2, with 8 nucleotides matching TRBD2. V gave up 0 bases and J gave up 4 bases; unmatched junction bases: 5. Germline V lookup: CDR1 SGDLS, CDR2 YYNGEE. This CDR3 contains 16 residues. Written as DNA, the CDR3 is TGTGCCAGCAGCGTAGGAGGTAGCGGGACCACCGGGGAGCTGTTTTTT. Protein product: CASSVGGSGTTGELFF.

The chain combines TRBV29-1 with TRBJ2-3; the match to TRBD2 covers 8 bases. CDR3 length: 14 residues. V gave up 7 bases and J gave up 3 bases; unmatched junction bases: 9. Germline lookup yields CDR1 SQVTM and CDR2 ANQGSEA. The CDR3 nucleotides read TGCAGCGGCCTCGGGGGGGAGGGGACAGATACGCAGTATTTT. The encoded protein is CSGLGGEGTDTQYF.

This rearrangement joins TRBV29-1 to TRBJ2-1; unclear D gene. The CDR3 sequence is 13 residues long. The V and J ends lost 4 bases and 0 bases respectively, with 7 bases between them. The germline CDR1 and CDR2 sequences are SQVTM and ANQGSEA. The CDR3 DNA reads TGCAGCGTTGTAGGCGGCTCCTACAATGAGCAGTTCTTC. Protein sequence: CSVVGGSYNEQFF.

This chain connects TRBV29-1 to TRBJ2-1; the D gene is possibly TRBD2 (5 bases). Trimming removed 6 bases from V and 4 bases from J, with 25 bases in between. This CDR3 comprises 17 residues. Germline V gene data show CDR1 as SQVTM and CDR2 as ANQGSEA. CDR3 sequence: CSVVSPMSGGGYNEQFF. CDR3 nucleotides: TGCAGCGTCGTATCCCCTATGTCTGGAGGCGGGTACAATGAGCAGTTCTTC.

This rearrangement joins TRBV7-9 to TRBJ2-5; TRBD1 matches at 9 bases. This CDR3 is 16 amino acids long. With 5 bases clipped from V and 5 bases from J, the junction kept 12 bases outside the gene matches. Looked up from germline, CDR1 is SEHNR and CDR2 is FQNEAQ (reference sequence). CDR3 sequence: CASSPGTGTDPETQYF. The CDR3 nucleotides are TGTGCCAGCAGCCCGGGGACAGGGACAGACCCCGAGACCCAGTACTTC.

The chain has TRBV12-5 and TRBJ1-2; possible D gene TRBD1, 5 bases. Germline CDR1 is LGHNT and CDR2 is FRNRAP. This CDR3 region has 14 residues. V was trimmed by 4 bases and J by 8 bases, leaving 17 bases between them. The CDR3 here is CASGSRDWAGGYTF. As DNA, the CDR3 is TGTGCTAGTGGTTCCCGGGACTGGGCGGGAGGCTACACCTTC.

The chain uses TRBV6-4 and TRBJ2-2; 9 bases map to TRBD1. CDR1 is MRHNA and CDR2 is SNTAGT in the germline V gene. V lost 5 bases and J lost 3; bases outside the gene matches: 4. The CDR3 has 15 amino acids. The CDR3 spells CASSPQGADTGELFF. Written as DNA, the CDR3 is TGTGCCAGCAGTCCACAGGGGGCGGACACCGGGGAGCTGTTTTTT.

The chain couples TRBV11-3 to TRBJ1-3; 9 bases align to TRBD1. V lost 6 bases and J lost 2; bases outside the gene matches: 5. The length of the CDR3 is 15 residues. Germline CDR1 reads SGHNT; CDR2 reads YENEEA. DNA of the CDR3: TGTGCCAGCAGGGACGGGACAGGGACTGGAAACACCATATATTTT. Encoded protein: CASRDGTGTGNTIYF.

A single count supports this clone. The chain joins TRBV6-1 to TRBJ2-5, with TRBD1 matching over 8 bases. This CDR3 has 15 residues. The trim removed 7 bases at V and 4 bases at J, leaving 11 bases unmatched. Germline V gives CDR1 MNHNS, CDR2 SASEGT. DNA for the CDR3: TGTGCCAGCACCCGATCCCAGGGGGCGCGAGAGACCCAGTACTTC. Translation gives CASTRSQGARETQYF.

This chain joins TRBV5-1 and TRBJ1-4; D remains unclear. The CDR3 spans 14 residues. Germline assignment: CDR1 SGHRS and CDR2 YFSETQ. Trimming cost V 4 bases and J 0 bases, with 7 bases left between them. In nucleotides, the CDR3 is TGCGCCAGCAGCCCCGTTGCAACTAATGAAAAACTGTTTTTT. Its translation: CASSPVATNEKLFF.

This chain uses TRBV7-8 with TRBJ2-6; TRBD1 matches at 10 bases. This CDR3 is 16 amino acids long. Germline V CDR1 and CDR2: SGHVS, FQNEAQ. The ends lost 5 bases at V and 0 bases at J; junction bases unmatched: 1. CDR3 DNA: TGTGCCAGCAGCCGGGACAGGGGCTCTGGGGCCAACGTCCTGACTTTC. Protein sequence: CASSRDRGSGANVLTF.

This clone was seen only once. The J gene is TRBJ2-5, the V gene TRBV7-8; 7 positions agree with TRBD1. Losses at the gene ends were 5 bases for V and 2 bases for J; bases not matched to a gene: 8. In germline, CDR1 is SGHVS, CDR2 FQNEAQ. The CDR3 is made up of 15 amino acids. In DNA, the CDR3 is TGTGCCAGCAGCCTAGAAGGGGGCCTTCAAGAGACCCAGTACTTC. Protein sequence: CASSLEGGLQETQYF.

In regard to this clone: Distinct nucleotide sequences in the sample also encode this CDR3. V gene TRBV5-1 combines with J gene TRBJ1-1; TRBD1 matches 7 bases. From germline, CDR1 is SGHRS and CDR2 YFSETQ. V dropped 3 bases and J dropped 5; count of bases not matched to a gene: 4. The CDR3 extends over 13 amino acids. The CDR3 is CASSSQGRTEAFF. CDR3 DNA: TGCGCCAGCAGCTCACAGGGGAGGACTGAAGCTTTCTTT.

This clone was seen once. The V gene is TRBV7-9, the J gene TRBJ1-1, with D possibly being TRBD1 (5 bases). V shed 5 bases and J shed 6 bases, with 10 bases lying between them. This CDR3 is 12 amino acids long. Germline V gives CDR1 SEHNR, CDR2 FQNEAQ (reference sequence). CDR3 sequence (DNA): TGTGCCAGCAGCCCGACAGTTCCTGAAGCTTTCTTT. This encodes CASSPTVPEAFF.

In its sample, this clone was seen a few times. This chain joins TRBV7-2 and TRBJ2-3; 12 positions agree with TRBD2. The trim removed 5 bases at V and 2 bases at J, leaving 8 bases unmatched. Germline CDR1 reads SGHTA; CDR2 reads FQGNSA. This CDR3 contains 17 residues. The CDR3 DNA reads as TGTGCCAGCAGCAGTGGACTAGCGGGAAGTACCACAGATACGCAGTATTTT. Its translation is CASSSGLAGSTTDTQYF.

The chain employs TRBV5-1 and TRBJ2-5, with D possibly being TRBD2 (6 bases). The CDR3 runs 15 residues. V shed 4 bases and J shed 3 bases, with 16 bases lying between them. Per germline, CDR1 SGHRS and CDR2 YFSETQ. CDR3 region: CASSPGGPVKETQYF. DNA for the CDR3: TGCGCCAGCAGCCCAGGAGGGCCGGTTAAAGAGACCCAGTACTTC.

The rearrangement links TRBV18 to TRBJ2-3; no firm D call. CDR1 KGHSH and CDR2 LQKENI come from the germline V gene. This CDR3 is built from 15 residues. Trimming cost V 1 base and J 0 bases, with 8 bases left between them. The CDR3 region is CASSPRVDSTDTQYF. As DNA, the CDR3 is TGTGCCAGCTCACCACGCGTCGATAGCACAGATACGCAGTATTTT.